This T cell receptor beta chain was identified during a study of blood T cell repertoires in COVID-19 (TCRdb year 2020). Concerning the study at large: Samples covering the acute and convalescent phases of COVID-19 were provided by collaborators in the United States, Italy and Spain. The material from the prospective study consisted of cDNA or gDNA derived from T cells, B-cell-depleted T cells, or PBMCs. Deeply sampled blood TCRbeta repertoires from subjects exposed to, actively infected with, or recovered from COVID-19 were included in the dataset. The repertoires were made available in a free public database intended to serve as a resource for research on the immune response to SARS-CoV-2. Samples came from the ongoing ImmuneRACE study (first 160 participants) plus 1,254 subjects from 6 global collaborators. The sample metadata nearly always contained a de-identified subject ID, COVID-19 status, age in years and sex. Where HLA class I and class II types were available, the types were taken from metadata supplied by the sample provider, not from assay-based typing. Here is what the overall study found, with its caveats: Clinical and demographic metadata were provided uncurated, with the amount varying by source and participant.

The immunoSEQ Assay, a bias-controlled multiplex PCR, was used to amplify TCRbeta CDR3 regions from genomic DNA. Per the source publication's procedure: Nucleated cell counts per sample were estimated from amplification of reference gene primers within the assay. Sequence reads were collapsed and filtered to measure the absolute abundance of every unique TCRbeta CDR3 rearrangement. For each sample, productive Simpson clonality was calculated as the square root of Simpson's diversity index across productive rearrangements. TCRdb obtained this table from immuneACCESS and retained in-frame rearrangements with V and J assigned. These tables miss some clones; where compared with another copy, unresolved V genes account for less than half of the shortfall, and the remainder is unexplained. For V, J and clone size, that table is used; D and trimming come from the DNA. The sample data list 150,000 to 200,000 clones, and around nine tenths of these were observed just once. In total, the top ten clones hold 0.88% of the sample.

Via the germline V gene (reference sequence), CDR1 is SEHNR and CDR2 FQNEAQ. Germline trimming: 6 bases from V, 3 bases from J; junction bases outside gene matches: 9. Taken from cysteine to phenylalanine, the CDR3 has 15 residues. The DNA shown is the 45-base CDR3, in frame from base 1. Remarks on this clone: Its antigen is not yet known. It has no much larger one-base neighbor in the sample; base qualities were not kept.

Samples from volunteer blood donors who had recovered from COVID-19 were contributed by a second Seattle source. Each collaborating institution followed its own protocols to collect whole blood in K2EDTA tubes. Collaborator samples were shipped for TCRbeta analysis as frozen whole blood, isolated PBMCs, or DNA extracted from either sample type. The sample was peripheral blood. The source of this sequence is a woman under 30 who had recovered from COVID-19. The V and J genes are TRBV7-9 and TRBJ2-5, with 8 bases matching TRBD2. The nucleotide sequence is TGTGCCAGCAGTTTTGGGCGGGAGGAAAAAGAGACCCAGTACTTC. Its protein product is CASSFGREEKETQYF.